These T cell receptor beta chains were read from a single sample in a study of blood T cell repertoires in COVID-19. The data were produced by immunoSEQ multiplex PCR, yet TCRdb's version contains in-frame clones alone and is incomplete. The repertoire holds fewer than 350,000 clones, with roughly 89% as singletons. Material for sequencing was PBMCs or T cells enriched from blood (not recorded which). Every receptor here comes from a woman younger than 35 with acute COVID-19. Each CDR3 is given with its conserved first and last residue. Each record gives: D gene, clone size, J gene, V gene, CDR3 protein, CDR3 DNA. The D gene is left open where the match is weak. The listing skips clone size in some rows; elsewhere it reads once, few, many or a size class.

TRBD1 few TRBJ2-7 TRBV7-9 CASSFAPVGTGRPYEQYF TGTGCCAGCAGCTTTGCACCCGTAGGGACAGGGCGCCCCTACGAGCAGTACTTC
. . TRBJ1-5 TRBV29-1 CSVSIAYSNQPQHF TGCAGCGTTAGCATCGCCTATAGCAATCAGCCCCAGCATTTT
TRBD1 once TRBJ1-4 TRBV2 CASSRTGENEKLFF TGTGCCAGCAGCAGGACAGGAGAAAATGAAAAACTGTTTTTT
. once TRBJ1-6 TRBV28 CASSLNPQGGNSPLHF TGTGCCAGCAGTTTAAATCCCCAGGGCGGAAATTCACCCCTCCACTTT
. . TRBJ2-7 TRBV7-9 CASSPNRAYEQYF TGTGCCAGCAGCCCCAACCGGGCCTACGAGCAGTACTTC
TRBD2 . TRBJ2-1 TRBV19 CASSMGSGRLSSYNEQFF TGTGCCAGTAGTATGGGTAGCGGGAGGCTCAGCTCCTACAATGAGCAGTTCTTC
. once TRBJ2-7 TRBV18 CASSPPILKYGSPAYEQYF TGTGCCAGCTCACCACCTATATTGAAGTACGGGAGTCCTGCCTACGAGCAGTACTTC
TRBD1 . TRBJ2-7 TRBV9 CASSVERDSSYEQYF TGTGCCAGCAGCGTAGAGAGGGACAGCTCCTACGAGCAGTACTTC
TRBD1 . TRBJ1-4 TRBV4-3 CASSQDRGQGEKLFF TGCGCCAGCAGCCAAGACAGGGGGCAGGGGGAAAAACTGTTTTTT
TRBD1 . TRBJ1-1 TRBV5-6 CASSSLMGQWGTEAFF TGTGCCAGCAGCTCTTTGATGGGACAGTGGGGCACTGAAGCTTTCTTT
TRBD2 . TRBJ2-1 TRBV11-2 CASSLILAGGGNEQFF TGTGCCAGCAGCTTGATACTAGCGGGAGGAGGGAATGAGCAGTTCTTC
. . TRBJ1-4 TRBV5-1 CASRRTGGEKLFF TGCGCCAGCAGGCGGACCGGAGGTGAAAAACTGTTTTTT
TRBD1 once TRBJ1-3 TRBV11-2 CASRTGFSGNTIYF TGTGCCAGCAGGACAGGGTTCTCTGGAAACACCATATATTTT
TRBD2 . TRBJ2-7 TRBV5-1 CASSLLAGSSYEQYF TGCGCCAGCAGCTTACTAGCGGGCTCCTCCTACGAGCAGTACTTC
. . TRBJ2-3 TRBV11-2 CASSLPRLTDTQYF TGTGCCAGCAGCTTACCTAGACTCACAGATACGCAGTATTTT
TRBD2 . TRBJ2-7 TRBV29-1 CSVEGPRGSGVYEQYF TGCAGCGTTGAGGGCCCTCGAGGTAGCGGGGTCTACGAGCAGTACTTC
. many TRBJ2-7 TRBV6-5 CASRPLRGASYEQYF TGTGCCAGCAGGCCCCTTCGCGGGGCGTCCTACGAGCAGTACTTC
. . TRBJ1-1 TRBV9 CASSAEGRANTEAFF TGTGCCAGCAGCGCTGAAGGGAGAGCGAACACTGAAGCTTTCTTT
TRBD1 . TRBJ2-6 TRBV18 CASSPKGALVSGANVLTF TGTGCCAGCTCACCTAAGGGGGCCCTGGTCTCTGGGGCCAACGTCCTGACTTTC
TRBD1 . TRBJ2-2 TRBV7-9 CASSFMVGQGTGELFF TGTGCCAGCAGCTTTATGGTCGGACAGGGTACCGGGGAGCTGTTTTTT
TRBD1 . TRBJ1-1 TRBV5-6 CASSATGVLRTEAFF TGTGCCAGCAGCGCGACAGGGGTCCTACGGACTGAAGCTTTCTTT
TRBD2 . TRBJ2-4 TRBV6-6 CASSYSIVGTSGSFLF TGTGCCAGCAGTTACAGCATTGTGGGAACTAGCGGGAGTTTTCTCTTC
. . TRBJ2-5 TRBV9 CASSEGDRETQYF TGTGCCAGCAGCGAGGGGGATCGAGAGACCCAGTACTTC
TRBD2 once TRBJ2-2 TRBV7-3 CASSKTGGVGAGELFF TGTGCCAGCAGCAAAACCGGGGGGGTCGGCGCCGGGGAGCTGTTTTTT
. . TRBJ2-1 TRBV6-4 CASSDSDSGTEQFF TGTGCCAGCAGTGACTCAGACAGTGGCACTGAGCAGTTCTTC
. few TRBJ1-5 TRBV7-9 CASSYVGAGRNQPQHF TGTGCCAGCAGCTACGTGGGGGCAGGTCGGAATCAGCCCCAGCATTTT
TRBD1 . TRBJ1-4 TRBV6-5 CASSYVDRGYGKLFF TGTGCCAGCAGTTACGTTGACAGGGGGTACGGAAAACTGTTTTTT
. . TRBJ2-7 TRBV5-1 CASSLFSSYEQYF TGCGCCAGCAGCTTGTTTAGCTCCTACGAGCAGTACTTC
TRBD1 . TRBJ2-5 TRBV28 CASSPPGQASETQYF TGTGCCAGCAGCCCTCCGGGACAGGCGTCAGAGACCCAGTACTTC
TRBD1 . TRBJ1-1 TRBV29-1 CSAGRGLDTEAFF TGCAGCGCCGGCAGGGGGCTGGACACTGAAGCTTTCTTT
TRBD2 . TRBJ2-7 TRBV6-2/TRBV6-3 CASSYELAGVDEQYF TGTGCCAGCAGTTACGAGCTAGCGGGAGTCGACGAGCAGTACTTC
. few TRBJ2-7 TRBV27 CASSLSGGYEQYF TGTGCCAGCAGTTTATCGGGGGGCTACGAGCAGTACTTC
TRBD1 . TRBJ1-1 TRBV27 CASRNEGAPTEAFF TGTGCCAGCAGGAACGAGGGGGCGCCCACTGAAGCTTTCTTT
. . TRBJ1-4 TRBV11-2 CASSLVGGEKLFF TGTGCCAGCAGCTTAGTTGGAGGCGAAAAACTGTTTTTT
. . TRBJ1-5 TRBV18 CASSPGQANQPQHF TGTGCCAGCTCACCAGGGCAGGCCAATCAGCCCCAGCATTTT
. . TRBJ2-3 TRBV29-1 CSVGQGIDTQYF TGCAGCGTCGGCCAGGGAATAGATACGCAGTATTTT
. . TRBJ2-7 TRBV3-1/TRBV3-2 CASSQESPQVLSYEQYF TGTGCCAGCAGCCAAGAGTCCCCCCAGGTACTCTCCTACGAGCAGTACTTC
TRBD2 few TRBJ2-1 TRBV7-2 CASSPTSGDYNEQFF TGTGCCAGCAGTCCGACTAGCGGGGACTACAATGAGCAGTTCTTC
. . TRBJ2-7 TRBV29-1 CSVKGGSVPKQYF TGCAGCGTTAAAGGAGGTTCGGTTCCGAAGCAGTACTTC
TRBD2 . TRBJ2-1 TRBV28 CASRPGTSGYNEQFF TGTGCCAGCAGGCCTGGGACTAGCGGCTACAATGAGCAGTTCTTC